Below are 21 T cell receptor beta chains sequenced from a single sample in a study of blood T cell repertoires in COVID-19. Repertoires were generated with immunoSEQ multiplex PCR, while TCRdb's copy carries only in-frame clones and drops some. The sample lists around 93,000 clones, roughly 82% seen once, with approximately 18% in the top ten. Sequenced sample: peripheral blood. Every receptor here comes from a man aged 80 or over with acute or convalescent COVID-19.

The chain employs TRBV27 and TRBJ2-1; possibly TRBD1 for D (6 bases). The V and J ends lost 8 bases and 5 bases respectively, with 19 bases between them. The CDR3 covers 15 residues. Germline assignment: CDR1 MNHEY and CDR2 SMNVEV (reference sequence). The CDR3 sequence is CASCLDRSPNNEQFF. The CDR3 region has the DNA TGTGCCAGCTGTCTCGACAGGAGCCCTAACAATGAGCAGTTCTTC.

The V and J genes are TRBV7-9 and TRBJ2-5; 9 nucleotides agree with TRBD1. With 5 bases clipped from V and 5 bases from J, the junction kept 9 bases outside the gene matches. Germline CDR1 SEHNR, CDR2 FQNEAQ (reference sequence). There are 15 residues in the CDR3. CDR3 bases: TGTGCCAGCAGCGGAGGGACAGGGTCAGTCGAGACCCAGTACTTC. Protein sequence: CASSGGTGSVETQYF.

Only one count was recorded for this clone. The chain is built from TRBV7-2 and TRBJ2-5; D gene unclear. In germline, CDR1 is SGHTA, CDR2 FQGNSA. CDR3 length equals 14 residues. V was trimmed by 5 bases and J by 5 bases, leaving 15 bases between them. CDR3 DNA: TGTGCCAGCAGCCGCCCTGCGCCCGGGGAGACCCAGTACTTC. As protein: CASSRPAPGETQYF.

This clone was picked up one time. This sequence joins TRBV20-1 and TRBJ2-1; TRBD2 aligns across 8 bases. Germline V gene sequence: CDR1 DFQATT, CDR2 SNEGSKA (reference sequence). The CDR3 is 14 amino acids. V lost 3 bases to trimming and J lost 7 bases; unmatched junction nucleotides: 8. CDR3 amino acids: CSASDSGRGNEQFF. The CDR3 DNA reads as TGCAGTGCTAGTGACAGCGGGAGAGGGAATGAGCAGTTCTTC.

The chain recombines TRBV5-5 with TRBJ1-4; tentatively, D is TRBD1 (5 bases). The CDR3 spans 14 residues. Trimming took 0 bases from V and 5 from J, leaving 8 bases between them. Germline assignment: CDR1 SGHKS and CDR2 YYEKEE (reference sequence). The CDR3 sequence is CASSLVTANEKLFF. The CDR3 DNA follows: TGTGCCAGCAGCTTGGTGACAGCCAATGAAAAACTGTTTTTT. Combining the CDR3 with reference TRBV5-5 and TRBJ1-4 gives the whole variable domain DAGVTQSPTHLIKTRGQQVTLRCSPISGHKSVSWYQQVLGQGPQFIFQYYEKEERGRGNFPDRFSARQFPNYSSELNVNALLLGDSALYLCASSLVTANEKLFFGSGTQLSVL.

The gene calls are TRBV6-5 and TRBJ1-1; D might be TRBD1 (5 bases). Per germline, CDR1 MNHEY and CDR2 SVGAGI. The CDR3 runs 15 residues. The V and J ends lost 4 bases and 1 base respectively, with 13 bases between them. The CDR3 DNA reads TGTGCCAGCAGTTCCAACAGGAGGGGGAACACTGAAGCTTTCTTT. This encodes CASSSNRRGNTEAFF.

This chain uses TRBV30 with TRBJ1-5, with D perhaps matching TRBD1 (6 bases). CDR1 is GTSNPN, CDR2 SVGIG, per germline (reference sequence). This CDR3 spans 13 amino acids. The V end lost 0 bases, the J end lost 7 bases, and 10 bases lay between the germline ends. DNA for the CDR3: TGTGCCTGGAGTGTACAGGGTATCCAGCCCCAGCATTTT. This encodes CAWSVQGIQPQHF.

The table lists this clone with a few counts. CDR3 nucleotides: TGTGCCAGCAGTTACATAGCGGGAACCACCGGGGAGCTGTTTTTT. Its translation: CASSYIAGTTGELFF. The chain joins TRBV6-5 to TRBJ2-2; 8 positions match TRBD2. CDR3 length: 15 residues. After removal of 2 bases from V and 4 bases from J, the junction contained 3 bases not matched to a gene. CDR1 MNHEY and CDR2 SVGAGI come from the germline V gene.

V usage is TRBV20-1 and J usage is TRBJ1-5, with a weak D call TRBD1 (5 bases). The V end was cut by 0 bases, the J end by 15 bases, with 12 bases between. This CDR3 is built from 11 residues. Germline V lookup: CDR1 DFQATT, CDR2 SNEGSKA (reference sequence). CDR3 in amino acids: CSARDEAGPHF. CDR3 bases: TGCAGTGCTAGAGATGAGGCGGGGCCGCATTTT.

The gene calls are TRBV7-2 and TRBJ2-4, with 8 nucleotides matching TRBD2. The junction had 8 bases not matched to a gene; V was cut back by 3 bases and J by 7 bases. Germline lookup yields CDR1 SGHTA and CDR2 FQGNSA. The CDR3 runs to 15 residues. The CDR3, as DNA: TGTGCCAGCAGCTTTGCGGGGGGCCAGGGGAACATTCAGTACTTC. Its translation: CASSFAGGQGNIQYF.

This chain connects TRBV5-8 to TRBJ1-1, with 7 nucleotides matching TRBD1. Germline CDR1 reads SGHTS; CDR2 reads YDEGEE. The trim removed 4 bases at V and 6 bases at J, leaving 12 bases unmatched. The CDR3 has 15 amino acids. This chain's CDR3 is CASSPGQWLLPEAFF. DNA for the CDR3: TGTGCCAGCAGCCCGGGACAGTGGCTCCTCCCTGAAGCTTTCTTT.

The chain recombines TRBV11-2 with TRBJ2-3, with D possibly TRBD2 on 5 matching bases. This CDR3 is built from 16 residues. The V gene lost 7 bases and the J gene lost 1 base, with 18 bases spanning the gap. Germline V gene sequence: CDR1 SGHAT, CDR2 FQNNGV. The CDR3 protein is CASTYQWESGTDTQYF. CDR3 DNA: TGTGCCAGCACCTACCAGTGGGAGTCCGGCACAGATACGCAGTATTTT.

The chain uses TRBV25-1 and TRBJ1-2; D call uncertain. V lost 5 bases and J lost 4, with 8 bases in between. CDR1 is MGHDK and CDR2 is SYGVNS in the germline V gene. This CDR3 is built from 12 residues. In nucleotides, the CDR3 is TGTGCCAGCAGTCCCGGTTCCTATGGCTACACCTTC. Its protein product is CASSPGSYGYTF.

The chain combines TRBV10-1 with TRBJ2-3, with 8 bases identical to TRBD2. Losses at the gene ends were 7 bases for V and 4 bases for J; bases not matched to a gene: 7. The CDR3 covers 14 residues. CDR1 WNHNN and CDR2 SYGVQD come from the germline V gene (reference sequence). CDR3: CASKPGGSSDTQYF. CDR3 bases: TGCGCCAGCAAGCCGGGAGGGTCATCAGATACGCAGTATTTT.

The V and J genes are TRBV28 and TRBJ1-4, with a tentative D call TRBD1 (6 bases). The CDR3 runs 17 residues. V lost 2 bases to trimming and J lost 3 bases, with 16 bases between them. Germline V gene data show CDR1 as MDHEN and CDR2 as SYDVKM. The CDR3 region is CASSLGGLRTANEKLFF. The DNA of the CDR3 is TGTGCCAGCAGTTTAGGGGGCTTACGGACAGCTAATGAAAAACTGTTTTTT.

This clone was counted ten times or more. This chain links TRBV7-2 with TRBJ2-7, with 7 bases matching TRBD1. The V gene's germline CDR1 is SGHTA and CDR2 FQGNSA. V lost 7 bases to trimming and J lost 6 bases; unmatched junction nucleotides: 15. The CDR3 is 15 amino acids. CDR3 in DNA: TGTGCCAGCACCCTAGGTCGACAGGGATCCGCCGAGCAGTACTTC. As protein: CASTLGRQGSAEQYF.

This clone was recorded only once. CDR3 nucleotides: TGTGCCAGCAGCTTAGTTGGGGGGAGGACTGAAGCTTTCTTT. This translates into CASSLVGGRTEAFF. V gene TRBV7-2 combines with J gene TRBJ1-1; tentatively, D is TRBD1 (5 bases). V was clipped by 1 base and J by 5 bases, with 11 bases between them. This CDR3 is 14 amino acids long. Germline assignment: CDR1 SGHTA and CDR2 FQGNSA.

This chain links TRBV5-4 with TRBJ2-7; D perhaps matches TRBD2 (5 bases). V lost 4 bases and J lost 3, with 11 bases in between. Germline V gene data show CDR1 as SGHNT and CDR2 as YYREEE (reference sequence). The CDR3 is 13 residues long. The DNA of the CDR3 is TGTGCCAGCAGCCCTGGCGGAGGCTACGAGCAGTACTTC. Translated, it gives CASSPGGGYEQYF.

The chain links TRBV19 to TRBJ2-3; D is uncertain. The germline CDR1 and CDR2 sequences are LNHDA and SQIVND (reference sequence). This CDR3 is 9 amino acids long. The CDR3 sequence: CGLSDTQYF. DNA of the CDR3: TGTGGATTGAGTGATACGCAGTATTTT. The full variable domain, rest sourced from reference TRBV19 and TRBJ2-3, is DGGITQSPKYLFRKEGQNVTLSCEQNLNHDAMYWYRQDPGQGLRLIYYSQIVNDFQKGDIAEGYSVSREKKESFPLTVTSAQKNPTAFYLCGLSDTQYFGPGTRLTVL.

Only a few counts were recorded for this clone. The chain recombines TRBV7-9 with TRBJ1-1; 8 bases match TRBD1. CDR1 SEHNR and CDR2 FQNEAQ come from the germline V gene (reference sequence). The CDR3 totals 15 residues. V lost 2 bases, J lost 0 bases, and 2 bases stayed unmatched. CDR3 residues: CASSLQGAMNTEAFF. The CDR3 DNA sequence: TGTGCCAGCAGCTTACAGGGGGCAATGAACACTGAAGCTTTCTTT. Complete variable domain (other parts from reference TRBV7-9 and TRBJ1-1): DTGVSQNPRHKITKRGQNVTFRCDPISEHNRLYWYRQTLGQGPEFLTYFQNEAQLEKSRLLSDRFSAERPKGSFSTLEIQRTEQGDSAMYLCASSLQGAMNTEAFFGQGTRLTVV.

This clone has a handful of counts. The gene calls are TRBV28 and TRBJ1-2; D may be TRBD1 (6 bases). The germline CDR1 and CDR2 sequences are MDHEN and SYDVKM. CDR3 length: 16 amino acids. Trimming stripped 2 bases from V and 3 bases from J, with 16 bases between. As DNA, the CDR3 is TGTGCCAGCAGTTTACGCTTGACAGGCGAGGACTATGGCTACACCTTC. This translates into CASSLRLTGEDYGYTF.